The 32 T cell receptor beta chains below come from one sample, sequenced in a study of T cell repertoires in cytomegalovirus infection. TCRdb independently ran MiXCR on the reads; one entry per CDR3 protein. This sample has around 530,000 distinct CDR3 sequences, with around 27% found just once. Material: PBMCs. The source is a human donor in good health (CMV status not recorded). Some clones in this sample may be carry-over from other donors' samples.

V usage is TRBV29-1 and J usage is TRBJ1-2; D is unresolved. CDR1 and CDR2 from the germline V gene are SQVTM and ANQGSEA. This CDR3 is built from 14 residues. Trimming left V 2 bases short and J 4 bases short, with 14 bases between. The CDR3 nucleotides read TGCAGCGTTGAACGGCGATCCAGAGGCTATGGCTACACCTTC. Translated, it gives CSVERRSRGYGYTF.

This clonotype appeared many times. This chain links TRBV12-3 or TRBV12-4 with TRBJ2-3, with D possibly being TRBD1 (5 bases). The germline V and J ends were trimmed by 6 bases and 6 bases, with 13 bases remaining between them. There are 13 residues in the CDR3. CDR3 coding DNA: TGTGCCAGCAGGAGTGGGGCCTCGGATACGCAGTATTTT. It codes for CASRSGASDTQYF.

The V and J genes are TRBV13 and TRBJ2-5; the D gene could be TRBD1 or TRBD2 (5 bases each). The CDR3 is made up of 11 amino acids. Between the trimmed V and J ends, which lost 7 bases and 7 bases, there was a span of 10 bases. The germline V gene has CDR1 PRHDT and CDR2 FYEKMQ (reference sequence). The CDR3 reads CASKAGTTQYF. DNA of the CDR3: TGTGCCAGCAAGGCAGGGACGACCCAGTACTTC.

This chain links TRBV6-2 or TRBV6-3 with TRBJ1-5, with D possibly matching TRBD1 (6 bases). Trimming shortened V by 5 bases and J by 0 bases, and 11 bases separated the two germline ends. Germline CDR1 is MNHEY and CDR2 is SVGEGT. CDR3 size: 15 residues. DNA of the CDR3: TGTGCCAGCAGTGAAGCAGGGGTTAGCAATCAGCCCCAGCATTTT. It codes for CASSEAGVSNQPQHF.

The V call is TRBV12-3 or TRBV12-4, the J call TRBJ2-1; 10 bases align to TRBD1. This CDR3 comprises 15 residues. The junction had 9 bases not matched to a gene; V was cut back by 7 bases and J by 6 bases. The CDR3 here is CASTTSGTGVNEQFF. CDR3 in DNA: TGTGCCAGCACCACCTCCGGGACAGGGGTCAATGAGCAGTTCTTC.

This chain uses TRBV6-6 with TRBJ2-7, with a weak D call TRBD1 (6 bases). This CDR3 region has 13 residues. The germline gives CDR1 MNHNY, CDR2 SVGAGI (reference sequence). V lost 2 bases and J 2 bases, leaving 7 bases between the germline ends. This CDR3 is CASSYKGAYEQYF. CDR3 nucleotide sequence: TGTGCCAGCAGTTACAAGGGGGCCTACGAGCAGTACTTC.

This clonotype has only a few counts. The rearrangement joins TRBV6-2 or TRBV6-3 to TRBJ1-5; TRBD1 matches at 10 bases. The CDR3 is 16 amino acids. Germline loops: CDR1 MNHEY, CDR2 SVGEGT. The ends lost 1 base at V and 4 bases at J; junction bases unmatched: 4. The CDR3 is CASSYFGTGENQPQHF. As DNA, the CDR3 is TGTGCCAGCAGTTACTTTGGGACAGGGGAAAATCAGCCCCAGCATTTT.

The CDR3 sequence: CASSSIEETQYF. CDR3 DNA sequence: TGTGCCAGCAGCTCGATTGAAGAGACCCAGTACTTC. The V gene is TRBV7-9, the J gene TRBJ2-5; no firm D call. This CDR3 is 12 amino acids long. The germline V gene encodes CDR1 SEHNR and CDR2 FQNEAQ (reference sequence). Between the trimmed V and J ends, which lost 4 bases and 3 bases, there was a span of 6 bases.

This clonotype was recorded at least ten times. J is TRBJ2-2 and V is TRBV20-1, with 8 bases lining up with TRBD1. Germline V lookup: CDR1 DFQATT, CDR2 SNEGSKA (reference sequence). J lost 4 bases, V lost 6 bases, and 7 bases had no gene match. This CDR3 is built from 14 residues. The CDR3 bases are TGCAGTGCAACAGGGGGTCGGAGCACCGGGGAGCTGTTTTTT. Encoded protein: CSATGGRSTGELFF.

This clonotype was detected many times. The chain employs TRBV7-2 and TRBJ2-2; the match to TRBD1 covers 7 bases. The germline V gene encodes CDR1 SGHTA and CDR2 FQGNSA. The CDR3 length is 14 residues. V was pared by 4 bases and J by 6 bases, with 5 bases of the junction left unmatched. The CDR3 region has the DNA TGTGCCAGCAGCTCTCGACAGGGCTCCGGGGAGCTGTTTTTT. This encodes CASSSRQGSGELFF. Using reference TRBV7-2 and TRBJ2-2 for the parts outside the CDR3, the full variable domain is GAGVSQSPSNKVTEKGKDVELRCDPISGHTALYWYRQSLGQGLEFLIYFQGNSAPDKSGLPSDRFSAERTGGSVSTLTIQRTQQEDSAVYLCASSSRQGSGELFFGEGSRLTVL.

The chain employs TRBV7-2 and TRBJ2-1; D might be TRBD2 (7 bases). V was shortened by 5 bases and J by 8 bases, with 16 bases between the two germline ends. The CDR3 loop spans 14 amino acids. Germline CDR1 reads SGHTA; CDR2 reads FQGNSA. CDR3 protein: CASSPGGARDEQFF. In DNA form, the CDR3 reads TGTGCCAGCAGCCCTGGGGGGGCGCGGGATGAGCAGTTCTTC.

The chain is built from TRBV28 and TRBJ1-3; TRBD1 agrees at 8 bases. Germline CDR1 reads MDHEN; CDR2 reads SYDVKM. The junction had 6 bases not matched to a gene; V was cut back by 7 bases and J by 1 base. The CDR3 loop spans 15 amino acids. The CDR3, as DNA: TGTGCCAGCAAGTCAGGGGGCTGGTCTGGAAACACCATATATTTT. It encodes CASKSGGWSGNTIYF.

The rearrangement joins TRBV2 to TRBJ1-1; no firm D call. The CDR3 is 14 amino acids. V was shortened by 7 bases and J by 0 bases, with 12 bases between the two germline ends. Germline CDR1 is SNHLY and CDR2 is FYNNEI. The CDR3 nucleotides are TGTGCCAGCACTTCACGGTCTATGAACACTGAAGCTTTCTTT. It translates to CASTSRSMNTEAFF.

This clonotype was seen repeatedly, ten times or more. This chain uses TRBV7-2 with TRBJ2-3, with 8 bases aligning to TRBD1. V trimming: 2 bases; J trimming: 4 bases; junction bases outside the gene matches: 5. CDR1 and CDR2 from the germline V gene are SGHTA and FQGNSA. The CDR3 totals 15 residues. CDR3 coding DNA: TGTGCCAGCAGCTTAAGGCAGGGGGCAGCAGATACGCAGTATTTT. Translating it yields CASSLRQGAADTQYF.

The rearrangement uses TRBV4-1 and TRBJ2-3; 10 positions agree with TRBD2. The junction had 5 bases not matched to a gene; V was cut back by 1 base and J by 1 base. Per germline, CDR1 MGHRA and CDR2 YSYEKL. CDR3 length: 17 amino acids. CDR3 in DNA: TGCGCCAGCAGCCAAGCAACCGGGACTAGCGGCACAGATACGCAGTATTTT. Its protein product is CASSQATGTSGTDTQYF.

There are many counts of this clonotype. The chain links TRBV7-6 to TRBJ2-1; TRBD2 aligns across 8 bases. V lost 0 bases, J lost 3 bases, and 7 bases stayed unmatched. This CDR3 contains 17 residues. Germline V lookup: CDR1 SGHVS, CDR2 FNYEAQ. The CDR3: CASSLARAGGYYNEQFF. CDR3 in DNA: TGTGCCAGCAGCTTAGCGCGGGCGGGAGGTTACTACAATGAGCAGTTCTTC.

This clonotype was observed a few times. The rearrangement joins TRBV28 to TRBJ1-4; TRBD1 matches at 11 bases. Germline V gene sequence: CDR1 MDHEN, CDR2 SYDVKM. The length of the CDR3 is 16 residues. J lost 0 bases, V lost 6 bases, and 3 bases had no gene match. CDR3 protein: CASRGDRGSTNEKLFF. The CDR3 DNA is TGTGCCAGCAGGGGGGACAGGGGGTCAACTAATGAAAAACTGTTTTTT.

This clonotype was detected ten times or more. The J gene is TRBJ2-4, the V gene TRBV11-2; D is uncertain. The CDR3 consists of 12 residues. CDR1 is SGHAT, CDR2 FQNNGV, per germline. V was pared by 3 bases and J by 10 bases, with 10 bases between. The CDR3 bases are TGTGCCAGCAGCTTCGGCGATACAATTCAGTACTTC. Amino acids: CASSFGDTIQYF.

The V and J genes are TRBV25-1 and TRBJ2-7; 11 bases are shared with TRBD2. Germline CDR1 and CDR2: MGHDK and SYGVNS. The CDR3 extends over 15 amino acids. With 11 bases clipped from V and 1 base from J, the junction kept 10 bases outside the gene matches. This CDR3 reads CAAGVAGGPSYEQYF. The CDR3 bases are TGTGCCGCCGGGGTAGCGGGAGGGCCTTCCTACGAGCAGTACTTC.

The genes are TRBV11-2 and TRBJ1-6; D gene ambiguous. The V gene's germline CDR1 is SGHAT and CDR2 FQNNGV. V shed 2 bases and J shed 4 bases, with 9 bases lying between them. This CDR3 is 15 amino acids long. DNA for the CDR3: TGTGCCAGCAGCTTACGCGAAATGTATAATTCACCCCTCCACTTT. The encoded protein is CASSLREMYNSPLHF.

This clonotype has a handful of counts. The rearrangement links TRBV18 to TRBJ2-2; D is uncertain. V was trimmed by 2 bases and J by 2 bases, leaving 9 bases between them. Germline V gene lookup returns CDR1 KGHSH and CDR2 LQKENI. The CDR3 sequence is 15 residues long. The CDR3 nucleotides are TGTGCCAGCTCACCAACGGAAGGAAACACCGGGGAGCTGTTTTTT. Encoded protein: CASSPTEGNTGELFF.

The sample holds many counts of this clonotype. The CDR3 protein is CASSPLGLASGGGTQYF. The CDR3, as DNA: TGTGCCAGCAGCCCCCTTGGGTTAGCTAGCGGAGGTGGGACCCAGTACTTC. This chain connects TRBV7-2 to TRBJ2-5; 7 bases line up with TRBD2. J was trimmed by 7 bases and V by 5 bases; bases with no gene match: 19. This CDR3 contains 17 residues. Per the germline V gene, CDR1 is SGHTA and CDR2 is FQGNSA.

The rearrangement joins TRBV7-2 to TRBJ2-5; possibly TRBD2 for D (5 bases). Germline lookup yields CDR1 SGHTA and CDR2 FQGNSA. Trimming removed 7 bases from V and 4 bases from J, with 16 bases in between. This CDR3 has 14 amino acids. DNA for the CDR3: TGTGCCAGCAACTCCGGCGGGCTAAGAGAGACCCAGTACTTC. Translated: CASNSGGLRETQYF.

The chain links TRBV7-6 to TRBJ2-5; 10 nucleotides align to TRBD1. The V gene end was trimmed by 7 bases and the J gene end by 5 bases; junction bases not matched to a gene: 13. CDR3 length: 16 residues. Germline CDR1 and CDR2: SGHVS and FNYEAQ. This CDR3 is CASTIKAGQGGETQYF. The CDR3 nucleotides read TGTGCCAGCACCATAAAGGCCGGACAGGGGGGGGAGACCCAGTACTTC.

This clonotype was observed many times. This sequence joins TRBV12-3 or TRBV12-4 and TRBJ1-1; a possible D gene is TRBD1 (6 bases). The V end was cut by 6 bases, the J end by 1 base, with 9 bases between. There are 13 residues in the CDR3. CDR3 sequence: CASSLQGNTEAFF. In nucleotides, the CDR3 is TGTGCCAGCAGCTTACAGGGGAACACTGAAGCTTTCTTT.

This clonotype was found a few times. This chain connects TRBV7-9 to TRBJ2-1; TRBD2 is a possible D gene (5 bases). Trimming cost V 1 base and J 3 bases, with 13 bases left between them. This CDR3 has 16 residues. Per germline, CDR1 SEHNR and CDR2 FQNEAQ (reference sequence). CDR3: CASSLVPSHYYNEQFF. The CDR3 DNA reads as TGTGCCAGCAGCTTAGTGCCTAGCCATTACTACAATGAGCAGTTCTTC.

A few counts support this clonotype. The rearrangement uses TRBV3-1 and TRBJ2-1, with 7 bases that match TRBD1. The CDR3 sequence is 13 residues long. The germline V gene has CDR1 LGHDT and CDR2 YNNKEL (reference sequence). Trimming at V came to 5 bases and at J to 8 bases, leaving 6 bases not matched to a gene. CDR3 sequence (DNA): TGTGCCAGCAGCGGGGGACAGTCACATGAGCAGTTCTTC. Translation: CASSGGQSHEQFF.

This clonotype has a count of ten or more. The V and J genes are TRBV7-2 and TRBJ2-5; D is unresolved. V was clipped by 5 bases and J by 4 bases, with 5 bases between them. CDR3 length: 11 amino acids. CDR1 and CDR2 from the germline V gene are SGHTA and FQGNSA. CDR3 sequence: CASSTRETQYF. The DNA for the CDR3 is TGTGCCAGCAGCACCAGAGAGACCCAGTACTTC. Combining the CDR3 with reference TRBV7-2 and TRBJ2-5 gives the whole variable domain GAGVSQSPSNKVTEKGKDVELRCDPISGHTALYWYRQSLGQGLEFLIYFQGNSAPDKSGLPSDRFSAERTGGSVSTLTIQRTQQEDSAVYLCASSTRETQYFGPGTRLLVL.

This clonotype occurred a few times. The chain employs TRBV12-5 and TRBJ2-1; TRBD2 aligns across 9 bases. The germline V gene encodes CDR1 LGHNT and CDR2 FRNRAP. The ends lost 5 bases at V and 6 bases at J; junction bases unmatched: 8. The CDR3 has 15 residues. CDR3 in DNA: TGTGCTAGTGGTCTCCCTAGCGGGGTGGTCAATGAGCAGTTCTTC. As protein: CASGLPSGVVNEQFF. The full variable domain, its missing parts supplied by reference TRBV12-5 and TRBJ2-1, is DARVTQTPRHKVTEMGQEVTMRCQPILGHNTVFWYRQTMMQGLELLAYFRNRAPLDDSGMPKDRFSAEMPDATLATLKIQPSEPRDSAVYFCASGLPSGVVNEQFFGPGTRLTVL.

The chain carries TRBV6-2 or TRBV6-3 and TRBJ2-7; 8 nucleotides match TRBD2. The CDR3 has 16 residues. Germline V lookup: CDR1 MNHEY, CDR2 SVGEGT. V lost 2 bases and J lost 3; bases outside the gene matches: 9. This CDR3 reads CASSYPVLADHYEQYF. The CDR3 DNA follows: TGTGCCAGCAGTTACCCGGTACTAGCGGATCACTACGAGCAGTACTTC.

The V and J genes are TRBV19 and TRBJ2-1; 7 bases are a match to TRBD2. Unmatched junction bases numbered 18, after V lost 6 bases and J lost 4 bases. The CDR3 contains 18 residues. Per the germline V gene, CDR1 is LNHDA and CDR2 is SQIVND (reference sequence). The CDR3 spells CASSPWEGTGSGYNEQFF. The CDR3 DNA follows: TGTGCCAGTAGCCCATGGGAGGGGACCGGCAGCGGTTACAATGAGCAGTTCTTC.

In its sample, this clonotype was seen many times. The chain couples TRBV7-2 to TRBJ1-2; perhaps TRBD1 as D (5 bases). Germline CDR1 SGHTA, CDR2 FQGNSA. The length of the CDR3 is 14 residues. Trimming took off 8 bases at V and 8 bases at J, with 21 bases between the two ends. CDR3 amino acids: CASEAGRRRGGYTF. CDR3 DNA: TGTGCCAGCGAAGCGGGCAGGCGACGGGGCGGCTACACCTTC.